This T cell receptor beta chain is from a study of PD-L1 blockade in urothelial cancer. Study-level information: Intravenous atezolizumab, 1,200 mg every 3 weeks, was begun by patients in about 2014. Between 0 and 3 chemotherapy regimens preceded treatment for each patient. Blood samples had a median of approximately 150,000 T cells, roughly 83,000 unique TCRs, and clonality around 0.08. General observations from the study: Durable-benefit cases showed more tumor-associated blood clone expansion at 3 weeks.

Time point defined: peripheral blood 6 weeks after treatment start. TCRdb keeps only in-frame clones here, not all; method: immunoSEQ multiplex PCR. The data hold roughly 120,000 clones, with around nine tenths observed a single time. A remark on this clone: The target antigen is unknown.

This CDR3 contains 14 residues. V was pared by 6 bases and J by 1 base, with 6 bases of the junction left unmatched. CDR1 SNHLY and CDR2 FYNNEI come from the germline V gene. This rearrangement joins TRBV2 to TRBJ2-7, with TRBD1 identical over 7 bases. The sequencing used PBMCs, collected around atezolizumab (anti-PD-L1) treatment. The TCR comes from a man aged 60 to 75 with urothelial cancer. This CDR3 reads CASRGQWGSYEQYF. In DNA form, the CDR3 reads TGTGCCAGCAGGGGACAGTGGGGGTCCTACGAGCAGTACTTC.